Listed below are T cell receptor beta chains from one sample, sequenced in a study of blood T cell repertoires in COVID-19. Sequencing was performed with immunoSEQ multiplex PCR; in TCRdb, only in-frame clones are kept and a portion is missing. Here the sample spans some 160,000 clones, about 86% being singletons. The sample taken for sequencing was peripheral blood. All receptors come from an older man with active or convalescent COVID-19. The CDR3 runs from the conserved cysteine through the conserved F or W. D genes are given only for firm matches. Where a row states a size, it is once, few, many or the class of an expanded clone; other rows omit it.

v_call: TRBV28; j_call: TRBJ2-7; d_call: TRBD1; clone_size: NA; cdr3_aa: CASSLSGTGVHEQYF; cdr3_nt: TGTGCCAGCAGTTTATCCGGGACAGGGGTGCACGAGCAGTACTTC
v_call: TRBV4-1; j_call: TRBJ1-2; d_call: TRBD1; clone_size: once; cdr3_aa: CASSQAGQGLYGYTF; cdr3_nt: TGCGCCAGCAGCCAAGCGGGACAGGGACTCTATGGCTACACCTTC
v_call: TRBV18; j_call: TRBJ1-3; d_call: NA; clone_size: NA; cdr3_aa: CASSDSSGNTIYF; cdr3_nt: TGTGCCAGCTCGGACAGTTCTGGAAACACCATATATTTT
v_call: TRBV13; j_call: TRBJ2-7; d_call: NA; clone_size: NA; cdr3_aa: CASSATRDTFYEQYF; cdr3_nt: TGTGCCAGCAGCGCGACCCGGGACACCTTCTACGAGCAGTACTTC
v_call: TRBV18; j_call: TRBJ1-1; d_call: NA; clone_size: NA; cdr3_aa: CASSPRISQRRDTEAFF; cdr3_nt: TGTGCCAGCTCACCCAGAATAAGCCAGCGGCGGGACACTGAAGCTTTCTTT
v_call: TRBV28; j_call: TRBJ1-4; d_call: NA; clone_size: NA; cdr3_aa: CASSFWADRGEKLFF; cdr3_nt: TGTGCCAGCAGTTTTTGGGCGGACCGGGGTGAAAAACTGTTTTTT
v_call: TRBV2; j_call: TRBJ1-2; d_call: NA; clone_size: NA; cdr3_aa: CASSAPGQLNLNYGYTF; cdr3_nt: TGTGCCAGCAGCGCACCTGGACAACTCAATCTTAACTATGGCTACACCTTC
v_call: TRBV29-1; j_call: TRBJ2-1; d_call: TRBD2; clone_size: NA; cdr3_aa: CSVTRLAGYNEQFF; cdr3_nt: TGCAGCGTGACCCGACTAGCGGGATACAATGAGCAGTTCTTC
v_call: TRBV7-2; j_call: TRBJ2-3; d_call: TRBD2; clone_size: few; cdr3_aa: CASSPNPGGDTQYF; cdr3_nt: TGTGCCAGCAGCCCCAACCCGGGAGGGGATACGCAGTATTTT
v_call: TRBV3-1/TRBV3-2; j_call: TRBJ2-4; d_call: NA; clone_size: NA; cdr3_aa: CASSHPGQAKAKNIQYF; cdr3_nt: TGTGCCAGCAGCCACCCAGGGCAGGCTAAAGCCAAAAACATTCAGTACTTC
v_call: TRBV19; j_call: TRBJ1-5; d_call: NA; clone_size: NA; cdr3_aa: CASSPRQASNQPQHF; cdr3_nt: TGTGCCAGTAGTCCCCGACAGGCGAGCAATCAGCCCCAGCATTTT
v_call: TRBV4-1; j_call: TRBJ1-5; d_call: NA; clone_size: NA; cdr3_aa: CASSQEGAYSNQPQHF; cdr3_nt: TGCGCCAGCAGCCAAGAAGGGGCATATAGCAATCAGCCCCAGCATTTT
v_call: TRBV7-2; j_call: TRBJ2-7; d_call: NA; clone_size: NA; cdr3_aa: CASSLVQSSYEQYF; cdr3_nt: TGTGCCAGCAGCTTAGTACAGAGCTCCTACGAGCAGTACTTC
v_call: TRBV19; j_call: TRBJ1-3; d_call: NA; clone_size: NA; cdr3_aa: CASTLDRSFSSGNTIYF; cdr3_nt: TGTGCCAGTACCTTGGACAGATCCTTTAGCTCTGGAAACACCATATATTTT
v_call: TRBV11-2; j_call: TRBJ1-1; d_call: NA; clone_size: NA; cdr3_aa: CASSLMYLGEGTEAFF; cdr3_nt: TGTGCCAGCAGCTTAATGTACCTCGGGGAGGGAACTGAAGCTTTCTTT